The 3 T cell receptor beta chains below all came from one sample that was sequenced in a study. Cells sorted as Tregs were CD4+, CD25+ and CD127-/low. From the 5' RACE reads, TCRdb called clonotypes with MiXCR, one entry per CDR3 protein. The table records around 50,000 distinct CDR3 sequences, 26% of them present only once. The specimen was tumor-infiltrating Tregs sorted from the breast tumor. Source of these receptors: a female donor with breast cancer.

Comment on this clonotype: A much larger clone is a single base away; this may be a read error. The chain is built from TRBV10-2 and TRBJ2-3; D unresolved. The germline CDR1 and CDR2 sequences are WSHSY and SAAADI. This CDR3 has 15 amino acids. In nucleotides, the CDR3 is TGCGCCAGCACCCCCACCCAGGCGAGCACAGATGCGCAGTATTTT. Encoded protein: CASTPTQASTDAQYF.

V usage is TRBV20-1 and J usage is TRBJ2-4; D is perhaps TRBD2 (6 bases). Trimming removed 3 bases from V and 9 bases from J, with 21 bases in between. This CDR3 comprises 15 residues. Germline-derived CDR1 and CDR2 are DFQATT and SNEGSKA (reference sequence). In nucleotides, the CDR3 is TGCAGTGCTAGTCCCCTCGGGACCGACGGGGGCATTCAGTACTTC. Amino acids: CSASPLGTDGGIQYF.

The J gene is TRBJ2-7, the V gene TRBV2; the D gene is possibly TRBD2 (5 bases). Between the trimmed V and J ends, which lost 6 bases and 7 bases, there was a span of 10 bases. Germline V gives CDR1 SNHLY, CDR2 FYNNEI. There are 11 residues in the CDR3. Here the CDR3 DNA reads TGTGCCAGCAGCCGGGGAGTAGAGCAGTACTTC. It encodes CASSRGVEQYF.